Listed below are T cell receptor beta chains from one sample, sequenced in a study of technical replicates of blood from a few donors. Data came from immunoSEQ multiplex PCR; TCRdb stores just in-frame clones and leaves some out. Of 55,000 to 80,000 clones in the sample, around 97% were seen once. The specimen sequenced was T cells isolated from PBMCs. These receptors all come from a human donor in good health. CDR3s include the opening cysteine and the closing phenylalanine or tryptophan. A D gene is named only where the DNA matches it firmly. Only some rows state a clone size, as once, few, many or a class for expanded clones.

clone size	CDR3 length	V gene	J gene	D gene	CDR3 DNA	CDR3 protein
NA	15	TRBV27	TRBJ2-1	TRBD1	TGTGCCAGCATAAAGGACAGGGGGCTTTACAATGAGCAGTTCTTC	CASIKDRGLYNEQFF
NA	15	TRBV4-1	TRBJ1-2	TRBD1	TGCGCCAGCAGCCTGACCACAGGGGAAGGCTATGGCTACACCTTC	CASSLTTGEGYGYTF
NA	16	TRBV29-1	TRBJ2-7	TRBD2	TGCAGCGTTGAGGGACTAGCGGGAATCGGCACCTACGAGCAGTACTTC	CSVEGLAGIGTYEQYF
NA	13	TRBV6-6	TRBJ2-2	NA	TGTGCCAGCAGACCCACTAGAACCGGGGAGCTGTTTTTT	CASRPTRTGELFF
NA	14	TRBV11-2	TRBJ2-7	NA	TGTGCCAGCACCTTTAGCAGGGGAACCCACGAGCAGTACTTC	CASTFSRGTHEQYF
NA	14	TRBV6-1	TRBJ1-4	NA	TGTGCCAGCAGTACAGGTCCAACTAATGAAAAACTGTTTTTT	CASSTGPTNEKLFF
once	15	TRBV6-6	TRBJ1-4	TRBD1	TGTGCCAGCAGTTATACGACAGGGGGTAATGAAAAACTGTTTTTT	CASSYTTGGNEKLFF
NA	13	TRBV10-1	TRBJ1-1	NA	TGCGCCAGCAGTGAGAGGGGTTCCACTGAAGCTTTCTTT	CASSERGSTEAFF
NA	17	TRBV6-1	TRBJ1-5	NA	TGTGCCAGCAGTGGCCCGCGGAGCGGGTTCAGCAATCAGCCCCAGCATTTT	CASSGPRSGFSNQPQHF
NA	15	TRBV7-9	TRBJ1-4	NA	TGTGCCAGCAGCTCACACATGGAGGTGGATGAAAAACTGTTTTTT	CASSSHMEVDEKLFF
NA	14	TRBV9	TRBJ2-7	TRBD1	TGTGCCAGCAGCGTAAAATGGACAGGGACCGAGCAGTACTTC	CASSVKWTGTEQYF
few	15	TRBV28	TRBJ2-1	NA	TGTGCCAGCAGTGAACCGGCGGGACCTTACAATGAGCAGTTCTTC	CASSEPAGPYNEQFF
NA	15	TRBV5-4	TRBJ1-1	TRBD1	TGTGCCAGCAGACCGGAACAGGGGGCGAACACTGAAGCTTTCTTT	CASRPEQGANTEAFF
NA	15	TRBV27	TRBJ1-1	NA	TGTGCCAGCAGTTTATCTGCCAGGGGCTTATTGGGAGCTTTCTTT	CASSLSARGLLGAFF
few	16	TRBV4-1	TRBJ2-5	TRBD2	TGCGCCAGCAGCCCGGGACTAGCGGGGGCCGGGGGGGCCCAGTACTTC	CASSPGLAGAGGAQYF
NA	15	TRBV11-3	TRBJ2-7	TRBD2	TGTGCCAGCAGCCAATTGCGGGGGGTAGGGGCCGAGCAGTACTTC	CASSQLRGVGAEQYF
NA	19	TRBV28	TRBJ2-2	TRBD2	TGTGCCAGCAGTTTACTTAAAGGACTAGCGGGAGTCTCGGGCGGGGAGCTGTTTTTT	CASSLLKGLAGVSGGELFF
once	15	TRBV6-5	TRBJ1-2	TRBD1	TGTGCCAGCAGTTACTCGACAGGGGGCTTCTATGGCTACACCTTC	CASSYSTGGFYGYTF
NA	14	TRBV28	TRBJ1-3	NA	TGTGCCAGCAGTTTATCAGGGTACGGAAACACCATATATTTT	CASSLSGYGNTIYF
NA	15	TRBV30	TRBJ2-5	NA	TGTGCCTGGAGTGTATCGACCGGAGGGGAAGAGACCCAGTACTTC	CAWSVSTGGEETQYF
NA	13	TRBV28	TRBJ1-5	NA	TGTGCCAGCAGGGGACCGTGGGAGGAGCCCCAGCATTTT	CASRGPWEEPQHF
NA	15	TRBV27	TRBJ1-1	NA	TGTGCCAGCAGTCCGCCATATGGGGGGATCACTGAAGCTTTCTTT	CASSPPYGGITEAFF
NA	17	TRBV9	TRBJ1-4	TRBD1	TGTGCCAGCAGCGGCCGGACAGGGGGAGGTGTAGGTGAAAAACTGTTTTTT	CASSGRTGGGVGEKLFF
NA	14	TRBV9	TRBJ1-2	TRBD1	TGTGCCAGCAGCGTAGCCCTACAGGGGACTGGCTACACCTTC	CASSVALQGTGYTF
NA	15	TRBV5-1	TRBJ1-3	TRBD1	TGCGCCAGCAGCCTGGGACAGCTCTCTGGAAACACCATATATTTT	CASSLGQLSGNTIYF
NA	14	TRBV9	TRBJ2-3	NA	TGTGCCAGCAGCGTAGAGCTTTACACAGATACGCAGTATTTT	CASSVELYTDTQYF
NA	15	TRBV9	TRBJ1-4	NA	TGTGCCAGCAGCGTAGATCCAGGGGCGGGTGAAAAACTGTTTTTT	CASSVDPGAGEKLFF
NA	15	TRBV5-1	TRBJ2-3	NA	TGCGCCAGCAGCTTGGTTGGAGATGACACAGATACGCAGTATTTT	CASSLVGDDTDTQYF
NA	15	TRBV7-6	TRBJ1-1	NA	TGTGCCAGCAGCCCTATGAGGTCAGAGGGTACTGAAGCTTTCTTT	CASSPMRSEGTEAFF
NA	16	TRBV7-9	TRBJ2-7	NA	TGTGCCAGCAGCCCCAGGACAACCTCCCGGAGCTACGAGCAGTACTTC	CASSPRTTSRSYEQYF
NA	16	TRBV19	TRBJ1-6	NA	TGTGCCAGCCTCCTTCGGGGAAGCTCCTATAATTCACCCCTCCACTTT	CASLLRGSSYNSPLHF
once	15	TRBV6-1	TRBJ2-7	TRBD1	TGTGCCAGCAGTTTGTACAGGGGTGCTTCAGGCGAGCAGTACTTC	CASSLYRGASGEQYF
NA	14	TRBV7-8	TRBJ2-1	NA	TGTGCCAGCAGGGACTGGAGCTCCTACAATGAGCAGTTCTTC	CASRDWSSYNEQFF
NA	15	TRBV6-1	TRBJ2-7	TRBD2	TGTGCCAGCAGTTCGCTAGCGGGAGCGGCCTACGAGCAGTACTTC	CASSSLAGAAYEQYF
NA	13	TRBV5-1	TRBJ2-1	NA	TGCGCCAGCAGCTTGGCCTATCTAAATGAGCAGTTCTTC	CASSLAYLNEQFF
NA	13	TRBV28	TRBJ2-5	NA	TGTGCCAGCAGCAGACAGCTACAAGAGACCCAGTACTTC	CASSRQLQETQYF
NA	18	TRBV6-1	TRBJ2-7	TRBD1	TGTGCCAGCAGTGGGGGACAGGGACGGCCGGTTTGGTCCTACGAGCAGTACTTC	CASSGGQGRPVWSYEQYF
NA	15	TRBV6-1	TRBJ2-1	TRBD2	TGTGCCAGCAGCGCCGGGACTAGCCCCTACAATGAGCAGTTCTTC	CASSAGTSPYNEQFF
NA	20	TRBV28	TRBJ1-4	TRBD1	TGTGCCAGCAGTCCATTCGGGACAGTGCGGTTTGGGGCAACTAATGAAAAACTGTTTTTT	CASSPFGTVRFGATNEKLFF
NA	14	TRBV10-3	TRBJ1-2	NA	TGTGCCATCAGCCGGGACTCCCCTAACTATGGCTACACCTTC	CAISRDSPNYGYTF
NA	11	TRBV10-2	TRBJ2-1	NA	TGCGCCAGCACCGGGGACTTGGAGCAGTTCTTC	CASTGDLEQFF
NA	11	TRBV11-2	TRBJ2-1	NA	TGTGCCAGCAGCTTCGGCAATGAGCAGTTCTTC	CASSFGNEQFF
NA	13	TRBV19	TRBJ2-1	TRBD2	TGTGCCAGTAGACTAGCGGGAGGGGGTGAGCAGTTCTTC	CASRLAGGGEQFF
NA	14	TRBV30	TRBJ1-2	TRBD1	TGTGCCTGGAGGGGCCAGGAGACAGGGTTTGGCTACACCTTC	CAWRGQETGFGYTF
NA	13	TRBV19	TRBJ2-1	NA	TGTGCCAGTATGAATCAGGCCTACAATGAGCAGTTCTTC	CASMNQAYNEQFF
NA	15	TRBV27	TRBJ2-1	NA	TGTGCCAGCAGTTTAGACGGGAGCTCCTACAATGAGCAGTTCTTC	CASSLDGSSYNEQFF
NA	11	TRBV7-9	TRBJ1-2	TRBD1	TGTGCCAGCAGCACTGGACAGGTCAACACCTTC	CASSTGQVNTF
NA	11	TRBV11-2	TRBJ1-2	NA	TGTGCCAGCAGCCTAGCATATGGCTACACCTTC	CASSLAYGYTF
NA	16	TRBV2	TRBJ2-5	NA	TGTGCCAGCAGTGAAGGGGCTACCCGTGACCAAGAGACCCAGTACTTC	CASSEGATRDQETQYF
NA	16	TRBV4-1	TRBJ2-3	NA	TGCGCCAGCAGCCAAGTTATCCGGGAGCAGACAGATACGCAGTATTTT	CASSQVIREQTDTQYF
NA	14	TRBV28	TRBJ1-2	NA	TGTGCCAGCAGTATGACAGGCCCTAACTATGGCTACACCTTC	CASSMTGPNYGYTF
NA	14	TRBV7-3	TRBJ2-7	NA	TGTGCCAGCAGCTTGGGCGGGGCCTCCTACGAGCAGTACTTC	CASSLGGASYEQYF
NA	14	TRBV11-2	TRBJ2-3	TRBD2	TGTGCCAGCAGCTTGGGACTAGGCACAGATACGCAGTATTTT	CASSLGLGTDTQYF
NA	16	TRBV9	TRBJ1-1	TRBD1	TGTGCCAGCAGCATTACCCTACAGGGGCTGAACACTGAAGCTTTCTTT	CASSITLQGLNTEAFF
NA	12	TRBV11-3	TRBJ2-2	NA	TGTGCCAGCAGCTCCCTGACAGGGGAGCTGTTTTTT	CASSSLTGELFF
NA	15	TRBV28	TRBJ1-1	NA	TGTGCCAGCAGTTTAGTAGGGGGGGGAGACACTGAAGCTTTCTTT	CASSLVGGGDTEAFF
NA	11	TRBV29-1	TRBJ1-3	NA	TGCAGCGTGTGGACTAGAAACACCATATATTTT	CSVWTRNTIYF
once	13	TRBV30	TRBJ1-2	TRBD1	TGTGCCTGGAGTAGACAGGGAAACTATGGCTACACCTTC	CAWSRQGNYGYTF